This T cell receptor (beta chain) appears in the sequencing data of a study of blood T cell repertoires in COVID-19. Background on the study: Donors in the United States, Italy and Spain gave samples during acute or convalescent COVID-19.

Some clones are missing from TCRdb's copy, which holds only in-frame ones; the method was immunoSEQ multiplex PCR. In the table there are about 280,000 clones, 90% of which are singletons. The table lists this clone with a count of one. Germline V gene sequence: CDR1 SGHKS, CDR2 YYEKEE (reference sequence). The V end lost 0 bases, the J end lost 0 bases, and 9 bases lay between the germline ends. There are 15 residues in the CDR3. The receptor comes from a young woman with acute COVID-19. The sample was PBMCs or T cells enriched from blood (not recorded which). This chain joins TRBV5-5 and TRBJ1-1; D gene ambiguous. The CDR3: CASSLAGFVNTEAFF. Written as DNA, the CDR3 is TGTGCCAGCAGCTTGGCGGGGTTCGTGAACACTGAAGCTTTCTTT.